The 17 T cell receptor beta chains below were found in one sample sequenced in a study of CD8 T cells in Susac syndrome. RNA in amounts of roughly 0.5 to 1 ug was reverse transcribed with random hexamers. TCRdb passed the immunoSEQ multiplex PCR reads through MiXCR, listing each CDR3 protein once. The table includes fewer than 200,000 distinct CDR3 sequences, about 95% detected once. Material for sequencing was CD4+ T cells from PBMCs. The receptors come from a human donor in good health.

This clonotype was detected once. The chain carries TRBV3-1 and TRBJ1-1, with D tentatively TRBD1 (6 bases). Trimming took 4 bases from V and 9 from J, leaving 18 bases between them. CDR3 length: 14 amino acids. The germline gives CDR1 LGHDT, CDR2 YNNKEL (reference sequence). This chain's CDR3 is CASSPPGGGHKAFF. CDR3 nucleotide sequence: TGTGCCAGCAGCCCTCCTGGGGGGGGCCATAAAGCTTTCTTT.

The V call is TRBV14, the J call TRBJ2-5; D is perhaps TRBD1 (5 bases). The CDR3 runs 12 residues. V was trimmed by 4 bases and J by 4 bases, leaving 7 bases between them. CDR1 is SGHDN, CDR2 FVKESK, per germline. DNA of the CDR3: TGTGCCAGCAGCCGACAGTTAGAGACCCAGTACTTC. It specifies CASSRQLETQYF.

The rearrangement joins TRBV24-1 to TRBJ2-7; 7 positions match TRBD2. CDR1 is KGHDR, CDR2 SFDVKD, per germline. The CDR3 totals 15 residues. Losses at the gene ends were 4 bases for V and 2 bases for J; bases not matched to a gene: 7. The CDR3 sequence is CATSDNSGPTYEQYF. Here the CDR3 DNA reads TGTGCCACCAGTGACAATAGCGGGCCGACCTACGAGCAGTACTTC.

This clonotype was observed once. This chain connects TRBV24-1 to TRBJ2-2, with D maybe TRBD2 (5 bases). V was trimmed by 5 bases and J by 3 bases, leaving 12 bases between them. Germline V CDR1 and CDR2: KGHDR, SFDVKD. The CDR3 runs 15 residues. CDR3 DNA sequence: TGTGCCACCAGTGGGATTAGCGATTACACCGGGGAGCTGTTTTTT. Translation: CATSGISDYTGELFF.

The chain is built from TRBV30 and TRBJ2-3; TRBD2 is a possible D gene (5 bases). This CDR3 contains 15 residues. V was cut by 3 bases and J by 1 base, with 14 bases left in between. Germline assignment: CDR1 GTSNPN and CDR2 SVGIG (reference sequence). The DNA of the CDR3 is TGTGCCTGGAGGCCTTTGGGAGCGGGCACAGATACGCAGTATTTT. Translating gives CAWRPLGAGTDTQYF.

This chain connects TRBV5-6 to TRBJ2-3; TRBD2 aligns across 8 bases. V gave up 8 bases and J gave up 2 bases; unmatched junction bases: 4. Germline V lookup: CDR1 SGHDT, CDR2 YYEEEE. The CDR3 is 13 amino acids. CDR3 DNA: TGTGCCAGTTATAGCGGGAACACAGATACGCAGTATTTT. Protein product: CASYSGNTDTQYF.

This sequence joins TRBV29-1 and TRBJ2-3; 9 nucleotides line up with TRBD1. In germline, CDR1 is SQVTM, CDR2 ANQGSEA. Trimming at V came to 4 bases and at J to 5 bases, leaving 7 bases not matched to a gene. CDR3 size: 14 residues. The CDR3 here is CSVVGGQGIDTQYF. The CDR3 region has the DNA TGCAGCGTTGTAGGGGGACAGGGAATAGATACGCAGTATTTT.

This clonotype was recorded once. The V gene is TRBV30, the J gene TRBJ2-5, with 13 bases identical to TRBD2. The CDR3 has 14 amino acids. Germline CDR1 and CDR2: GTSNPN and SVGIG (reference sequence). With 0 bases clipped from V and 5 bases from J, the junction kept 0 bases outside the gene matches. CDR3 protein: CAWSVLAGGETQYF. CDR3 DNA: TGTGCCTGGAGTGTACTAGCGGGAGGGGAGACCCAGTACTTC.

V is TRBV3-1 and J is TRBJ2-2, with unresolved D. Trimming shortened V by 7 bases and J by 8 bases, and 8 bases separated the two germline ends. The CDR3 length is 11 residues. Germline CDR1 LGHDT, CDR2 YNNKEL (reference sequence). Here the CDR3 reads CASTPKGELFF. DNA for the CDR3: TGTGCCAGCACCCCAAAAGGGGAGCTGTTTTTT.

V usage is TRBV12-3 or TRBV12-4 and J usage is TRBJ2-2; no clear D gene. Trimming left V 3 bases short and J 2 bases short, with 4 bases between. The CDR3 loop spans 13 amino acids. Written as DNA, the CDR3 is TGTGCCAGCAGTTTTGCAAACACCGGGGAGCTGTTTTTT. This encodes CASSFANTGELFF.

The CDR3 spells CASKRSRTQRDQPQHF. CDR3 nucleotides: TGTGCCAGCAAAAGGTCCAGGACCCAGCGGGATCAGCCCCAGCATTTT. This chain links TRBV2 with TRBJ1-5; D remains ambiguous. Between the trimmed V and J ends, which lost 7 bases and 5 bases, there was a span of 21 bases. Germline CDR1 is SNHLY and CDR2 is FYNNEI. The length of the CDR3 is 16 residues.

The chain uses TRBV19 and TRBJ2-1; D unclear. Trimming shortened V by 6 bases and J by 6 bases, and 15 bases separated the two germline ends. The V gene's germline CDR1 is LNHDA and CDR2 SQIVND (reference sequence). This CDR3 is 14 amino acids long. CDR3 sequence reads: CASSILLVGNEQFF. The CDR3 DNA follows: TGTGCCAGTAGCATCTTGCTAGTCGGCAATGAGCAGTTCTTC. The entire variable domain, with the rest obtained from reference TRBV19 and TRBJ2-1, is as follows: DGGITQSPKYLFRKEGQNVTLSCEQNLNHDAMYWYRQDPGQGLRLIYYSQIVNDFQKGDIAEGYSVSREKKESFPLTVTSAQKNPTAFYLCASSILLVGNEQFFGPGTRLTVL.

As DNA, the CDR3 is TGTGCCAGCAGCACACAGGGTTCCGAGCAGTACTTC. It specifies CASSTQGSEQYF. The gene calls are TRBV6-6 and TRBJ2-7, with TRBD1 as a possible D gene (6 bases). V was trimmed by 6 bases and J by 6 bases, leaving 12 bases between them. The CDR3 extends over 12 amino acids. The V gene's germline CDR1 is MNHNY and CDR2 SVGAGI (reference sequence).

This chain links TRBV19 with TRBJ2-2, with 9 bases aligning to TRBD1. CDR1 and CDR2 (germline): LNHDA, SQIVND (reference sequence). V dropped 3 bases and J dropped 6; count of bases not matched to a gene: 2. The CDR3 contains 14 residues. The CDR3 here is CASSIRTGAGELFF. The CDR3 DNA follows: TGTGCCAGTAGTATCAGGACAGGGGCCGGGGAGCTGTTTTTT.

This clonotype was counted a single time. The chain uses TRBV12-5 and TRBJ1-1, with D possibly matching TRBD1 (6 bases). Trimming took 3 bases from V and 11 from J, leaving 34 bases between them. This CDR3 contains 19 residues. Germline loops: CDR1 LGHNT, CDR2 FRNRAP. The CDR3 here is CASGFLPISPWGGGFEAFF. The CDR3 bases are TGTGCTAGTGGTTTCCTCCCTATTTCCCCGTGGGGTGGGGGCTTTGAGGCTTTCTTT. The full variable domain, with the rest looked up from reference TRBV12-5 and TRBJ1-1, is DARVTQTPRHKVTEMGQEVTMRCQPILGHNTVFWYRQTMMQGLELLAYFRNRAPLDDSGMPKDRFSAEMPDATLATLKIQPSEPRDSAVYFCASGFLPISPWGGGFEAFFGQGTRLTVV.

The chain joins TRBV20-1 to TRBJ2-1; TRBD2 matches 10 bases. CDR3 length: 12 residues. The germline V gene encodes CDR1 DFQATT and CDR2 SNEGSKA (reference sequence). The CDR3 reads CSFSGRNNEQFF. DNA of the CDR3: TGCAGCTTTAGCGGGAGGAACAATGAGCAGTTCTTC.

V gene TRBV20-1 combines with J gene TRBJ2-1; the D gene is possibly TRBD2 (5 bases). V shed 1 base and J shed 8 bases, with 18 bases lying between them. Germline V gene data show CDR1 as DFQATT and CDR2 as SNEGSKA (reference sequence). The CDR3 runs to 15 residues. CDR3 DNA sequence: TGCAGTGCTAGAGCCCCTGGCAGCGGACCACATGAGCAGTTCTTC. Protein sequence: CSARAPGSGPHEQFF.